A single sample gave rise to the 22 T cell receptor beta chains below, sequenced in a study of cytomegalovirus exposure and HLA in healthy donors. PCR amplification relied on 60 Vbeta primers (plus 13 Jbeta primers). Sequenced by immunoSEQ multiplex PCR; TCRdb stores in-frame clones only, minus some. The sample shows approximately 100,000 clones, roughly 70% of them seen only once. The source material was PBMCs. The source of these receptors is a young woman in good health and CMV-seropositive.

V and J are TRBV28 and TRBJ1-5; 7 bases map to TRBD1. The CDR3 runs 16 residues. V dropped 4 bases and J dropped 6; count of bases not matched to a gene: 12. CDR1 and CDR2 (germline): MDHEN, SYDVKM. CDR3 coding DNA: TGTGCCAGCAGTTCCACTGACAGGGAAGGGGGTCAGCCCCAGCATTTT. Residues: CASSSTDREGGQPQHF.

V and J are TRBV6-6 and TRBJ2-7, with TRBD2 matching 11 bases. Per the germline V gene, CDR1 is MNHNY and CDR2 is SVGAGI (reference sequence). The CDR3 extends over 16 amino acids. The V gene end was trimmed by 4 bases and the J gene end by 2 bases; junction bases not matched to a gene: 7. The CDR3, as DNA: TGTGCCAGCAGTTGGTCGGGACTAGCGGTACCCTACGAGCAGTACTTC. Translation: CASSWSGLAVPYEQYF.

This clone was picked up one time. The chain employs TRBV27 and TRBJ2-7; D possibly corresponds to TRBD1 (5 bases). CDR1 and CDR2 (germline): MNHEY, SMNVEV (reference sequence). The CDR3 is made up of 12 amino acids. V shed 2 bases and J shed 5 bases, with 7 bases lying between them. CDR3 protein: CASSLQGHEQYF. The DNA for the CDR3 is TGTGCCAGCAGTTTACAGGGCCACGAGCAGTACTTC.

CDR3 in amino acids: CAWSVGGEQFF. For the CDR3, the DNA is TGTGCCTGGAGTGTAGGCGGTGAGCAGTTCTTC. This chain connects TRBV30 to TRBJ2-1, with D hard to call. The CDR3 is made up of 11 amino acids. Trimming cost V 0 bases and J 9 bases, with 6 bases left between them. In germline, CDR1 is GTSNPN, CDR2 SVGIG (reference sequence).

Here the CDR3 DNA reads TGTGCCAGCAGTTTACTAGCGGGAGTGAGCAATGAGCAGTTCTTC. It specifies CASSLLAGVSNEQFF. V and J are TRBV27 and TRBJ2-1, with 10 bases that match TRBD2. J lost 6 bases, V lost 2 bases, and 4 bases had no gene match. Looked up from germline, CDR1 is MNHEY and CDR2 is SMNVEV (reference sequence). CDR3 length equals 15 residues.

The chain links TRBV4-1 to TRBJ2-3; unclear D gene. Germline CDR1 MGHRA, CDR2 YSYEKL. This CDR3 has 15 residues. V was clipped by 1 base and J by 3 bases, with 11 bases between them. In DNA, the CDR3 is TGCGCCAGCAGCCAAGCCTTAGTGGTAACAGATACGCAGTATTTT. Its translation: CASSQALVVTDTQYF.

The rearrangement uses TRBV10-3 and TRBJ2-7; the match to TRBD2 covers 13 bases. V lost 4 bases, J lost 7 bases, and 7 bases stayed unmatched. The CDR3 has 15 residues. CDR1 is ENHRY, CDR2 SYGVKD, per germline. CDR3 coding DNA: TGTGCCATCAGTGGAACACCGGGACTAGCGGGAGAGCAGTACTTC. This codes for CAISGTPGLAGEQYF.

The chain carries TRBV15 and TRBJ2-5; TRBD2 might be the D (7 bases). V was shortened by 5 bases and J by 4 bases, with 20 bases between the two germline ends. Germline-derived CDR1 and CDR2 are LNHNV and YYDKDF (reference sequence). The CDR3 consists of 16 residues. The CDR3 region has the DNA TGTGCCACCAGCGGCAGGGGTGCGGGAGTCCCAGAGACCCAGTACTTC. It yields the protein CATSGRGAGVPETQYF.

CDR3 DNA sequence: TGTGCCAGTCTTTCGGGGGGGAATGAGCAGTTCTTC. Translating gives CASLSGGNEQFF. The chain is built from TRBV19 and TRBJ2-1; TRBD2 agrees at 8 bases. Germline lookup yields CDR1 LNHDA and CDR2 SQIVND (reference sequence). The V and J ends lost 8 bases and 7 bases, in that order; junction bases with no gene match: 4. The CDR3 covers 12 residues.

This chain joins TRBV27 and TRBJ2-5; 11 nucleotides align to TRBD2. Germline trimming cut 6 bases from V and 5 bases from J; bases unmatched to any gene: 5. The CDR3 runs to 14 residues. Germline CDR1 and CDR2: MNHEY and SMNVEV (reference sequence). The CDR3 spells CASRSSGRGETQYF. In nucleotides, the CDR3 is TGTGCCAGCAGAAGTAGCGGGAGGGGGGAGACCCAGTACTTC.

The rearrangement links TRBV29-1 to TRBJ2-1; perhaps TRBD2 as D (6 bases). Trimming removed 6 bases from V and 8 bases from J, with 11 bases in between. The germline V gene has CDR1 SQVTM and CDR2 ANQGSEA. This CDR3 comprises 11 residues. The CDR3 region is CSVATGDEQFF. The CDR3 DNA follows: TGCAGCGTCGCTACGGGAGATGAGCAGTTCTTC.

Written as DNA, the CDR3 is TGTGCCAGCAGCTTAGCTGGGGCCGGGAATCAGCCCCAGCATTTT. Translating gives CASSLAGAGNQPQHF. V usage is TRBV7-8 and J usage is TRBJ1-5; maybe TRBD1 (5 bases). Deletions cut 0 bases from V and 4 bases from J, with 10 bases between. The V gene's germline CDR1 is SGHVS and CDR2 FQNEAQ. CDR3 length: 15 residues. The full variable domain, completed using reference TRBV7-8 and TRBJ1-5, is GAGVSQSPRYKVAKRGQDVALRCDPISGHVSLFWYQQALGQGPEFLTYFQNEAQLDKSGLPSDRFFAERPEGSVSTLKIQRTQQEDSAVYLCASSLAGAGNQPQHFGDGTRLSIL.

The chain joins TRBV28 to TRBJ1-5; 7 bases line up with TRBD1. This CDR3 contains 14 residues. Germline V gene sequence: CDR1 MDHEN, CDR2 SYDVKM. V shed 7 bases and J 0 bases; nucleotides not matched to a gene: 3. CDR3 nucleotides: TGTGCCAGCAAAAACAGGGGTAGCAATCAGCCCCAGCATTTT. It encodes CASKNRGSNQPQHF.

This chain links TRBV4-3 with TRBJ2-1; 10 bases are shared with TRBD1. The CDR3 is made up of 15 amino acids. Looked up from germline, CDR1 is LGHNA and CDR2 is YSLEER. Germline trimming cut 0 bases from V and 9 bases from J; bases unmatched to any gene: 5. The CDR3 coding sequence is TGCGCCAGCAGCCAAGAAGTGACAGGGGGCAGTGAGCAGTTCTTC. Amino acids: CASSQEVTGGSEQFF.

This chain joins TRBV7-9 and TRBJ2-7; 8 bases agree with TRBD1. Germline V lookup: CDR1 SEHNR, CDR2 FQNEAQ (reference sequence). This CDR3 has 14 amino acids. V shed 5 bases and J 3 bases; nucleotides not matched to a gene: 6. CDR3 protein: CASSPQGAFYEQYF. DNA for the CDR3: TGTGCCAGCAGCCCTCAGGGGGCATTCTACGAGCAGTACTTC.

The J gene is TRBJ2-1, the V gene TRBV5-6, with D uncertain. V lost 4 bases to trimming and J lost 2 bases, with 10 bases between them. This CDR3 is built from 14 residues. Germline V gene data show CDR1 as SGHDT and CDR2 as YYEEEE. In DNA form, the CDR3 reads TGTGCCAGCAGCGTAGGCGGCACCTACAATGAGCAGTTCTTC. Translating gives CASSVGGTYNEQFF.

This chain uses TRBV7-2 with TRBJ2-5; 15 bases fit TRBD2. CDR1 and CDR2 from the germline V gene are SGHTA and FQGNSA. The V and J ends lost 7 bases and 5 bases, in that order; junction bases with no gene match: 8. The CDR3 has 16 amino acids. The CDR3 DNA is TGTGCCAGCACACCGGGACTAGCGGGAGGCGGGGAGACCCAGTACTTC. It translates to CASTPGLAGGGETQYF. The full variable domain, with the rest looked up from reference TRBV7-2 and TRBJ2-5, is GAGVSQSPSNKVTEKGKDVELRCDPISGHTALYWYRQSLGQGLEFLIYFQGNSAPDKSGLPSDRFSAERTGGSVSTLTIQRTQQEDSAVYLCASTPGLAGGGETQYFGPGTRLLVL.

This chain connects TRBV11-2 to TRBJ1-1; the D is unclear. The V end lost 5 bases, the J end lost 2 bases, and 18 bases lay between the germline ends. Germline assignment: CDR1 SGHAT and CDR2 FQNNGV. The CDR3 has 16 residues. CDR3 DNA sequence: TGTGCCAGCAGCACCTACCCGGGTCAGATAAACACTGAAGCTTTCTTT. Translation gives CASSTYPGQINTEAFF.

The chain is built from TRBV10-3 and TRBJ2-1; TRBD2 is a possible D gene (5 bases). There are 13 residues in the CDR3. V lost 6 bases, J lost 5 bases, and 11 bases lay in between. Germline CDR1 reads ENHRY; CDR2 reads SYGVKD. The CDR3 is CAIRQDGDNEQFF. CDR3 nucleotides: TGTGCCATCAGACAAGACGGGGACAATGAGCAGTTCTTC.

CDR3 in DNA: TGTGCCAGCAGTTTATACACTAGCGGGAGTTTAAACAATGAGCAGTTCTTC. It specifies CASSLYTSGSLNNEQFF. This sequence joins TRBV28 and TRBJ2-1; 11 positions agree with TRBD2. This CDR3 spans 17 amino acids. Trimming at V came to 1 base and at J to 5 bases, leaving 7 bases not matched to a gene. The V gene's germline CDR1 is MDHEN and CDR2 SYDVKM.

The chain links TRBV7-3 to TRBJ2-7, with D uncertain. The CDR3 spans 14 residues. V was pared by 1 base and J by 0 bases, with 7 bases between. In germline, CDR1 is SGHTA, CDR2 FQGTGA. Written as DNA, the CDR3 is TGTGCCAGCAGCTTAAGCGGCCTCTCCTACGAGCAGTACTTC. Residues: CASSLSGLSYEQYF. Combining the CDR3 with reference TRBV7-3 and TRBJ2-7 gives the whole variable domain GAGVSQTPSNKVTEKGKYVELRCDPISGHTALYWYRQSLGQGPEFLIYFQGTGAADDSGLPNDRFFAVRPEGSVSTLKIQRTERGDSAVYLCASSLSGLSYEQYFGPGTRLTVT.

Only a few counts were recorded for this clone. The V call is TRBV28, the J call TRBJ2-2; TRBD1 matches 8 bases. Per the germline V gene, CDR1 is MDHEN and CDR2 is SYDVKM. The V segment lost 6 bases and the J segment 4 bases; nucleotides outside the gene matches: 13. The CDR3 spans 17 residues. CDR3 nucleotide sequence: TGTGCCAGCAGCTCCAGCCGGGACAGGTTCGGCACCGGGGAGCTGTTTTTT. It is translated as CASSSSRDRFGTGELFF.